Listed here are 2 T cell receptor beta chains from one sample, sequenced in a study of cytomegalovirus exposure and HLA in healthy donors (dated by TCRdb to between 2016 and 2019). Library generation was performed with the immunoSEQ multiplex PCR assay. For the multiplex PCR, a mixture combining 60 forward primers for TCR Vbeta segments and 13 reverse primers for TCR Jbeta segments was used. TCRdb took this table from immuneACCESS and kept in-frame rearrangements with V and J called. Such tables lack part of the clones; where checked against another copy, unresolved V genes explain under half of the gap, and the rest is unexplained. For this sample the table gives fewer than 75,000 clones, of which about 81% were detected only once. Around 12% of the sample goes to the ten largest clones. Sequences were obtained from PBMCs. The receptors derive from a man in his sixties or seventies in good health and CMV-seronegative.

In this sample, this clone turned up a few times. The rearrangement joins TRBV2 to TRBJ1-1; D possibly corresponds to TRBD1 (5 bases). The CDR3 runs 14 residues. V was trimmed by 4 bases and J by 1 base, leaving 10 bases between them. Looked up from germline, CDR1 is SNHLY and CDR2 is FYNNEI. Here the CDR3 DNA reads TGTGCCAGCAGTGTTAACAGGAGGAACACTGAAGCTTTCTTT. Translated, it gives CASSVNRRNTEAFF.

The chain joins TRBV15 to TRBJ1-4; D is undetermined. Germline CDR1 is LNHNV and CDR2 is YYDKDF (reference sequence). Trimming removed 5 bases from V and 6 bases from J, with 19 bases in between. The CDR3 spans 16 residues. The chain's CDR3 is CATSQQRHGRDEKLFF. For the CDR3, the DNA is TGTGCCACCAGCCAGCAGAGACATGGGAGAGATGAAAAACTGTTTTTT.